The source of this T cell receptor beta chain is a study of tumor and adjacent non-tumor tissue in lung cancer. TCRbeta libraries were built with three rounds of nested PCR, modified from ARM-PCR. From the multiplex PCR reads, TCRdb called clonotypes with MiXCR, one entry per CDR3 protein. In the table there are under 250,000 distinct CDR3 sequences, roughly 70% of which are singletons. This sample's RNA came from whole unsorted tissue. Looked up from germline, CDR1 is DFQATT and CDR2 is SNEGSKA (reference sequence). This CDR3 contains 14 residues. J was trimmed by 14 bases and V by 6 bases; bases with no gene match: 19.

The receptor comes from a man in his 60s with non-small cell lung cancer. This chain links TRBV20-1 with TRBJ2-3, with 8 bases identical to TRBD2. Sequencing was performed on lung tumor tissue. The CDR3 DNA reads TGCAGTGCCTACCCAGCGGGGGCCACAGATACACGGTATTTT. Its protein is CSAYPAGATDTRYF.